A selection of T cell receptor beta chains follows, all from one sample in a study of PD-1 blockade in classical Hodgkin lymphoma. Generated by immunoSEQ multiplex PCR, the TCRdb table keeps only in-frame clones and is missing some. The sample contains tens of thousands of clones, roughly nine tenths of which appear only once. Sequencing used peripheral blood mononuclear cells (PBMCs), obtained before the second cycle of nivolumab. The receptor set was obtained from a human donor with classical Hodgkin lymphoma. Each CDR3 is given with its conserved first and last residue. D genes are given only for firm matches. A row's size may be missing; if present it is once, few, many or a size class.

d_call: .; clone_size: .; j_call: TRBJ2-1; v_call: TRBV19; cdr3_aa: CASSIGGNEQFF; cdr3_nt: TGTGCCAGTAGTATAGGGGGGAATGAGCAGTTCTTC
d_call: .; clone_size: .; j_call: TRBJ1-1; v_call: TRBV6-4; cdr3_aa: CASRRDGNTEAFF; cdr3_nt: TGTGCCAGCAGGAGGGACGGGAACACTGAAGCTTTCTTT
d_call: .; clone_size: .; j_call: TRBJ2-6; v_call: TRBV19; cdr3_aa: CASLLSGANVLTF; cdr3_nt: TGTGCCAGCCTACTCTCTGGGGCCAACGTCCTGACTTTC
d_call: .; clone_size: .; j_call: TRBJ2-7; v_call: TRBV7-9; cdr3_aa: CASRGLLYEQYF; cdr3_nt: TGTGCCAGCAGAGGACTCCTGTACGAGCAGTACTTC
d_call: .; clone_size: .; j_call: TRBJ2-7; v_call: TRBV5-1; cdr3_aa: CASSGDNTLYEQYF; cdr3_nt: TGCGCCAGCAGCGGGGACAACACCCTCTACGAGCAGTACTTC
d_call: .; clone_size: .; j_call: TRBJ2-2; v_call: TRBV19; cdr3_aa: CASSIGQFSTGELFF; cdr3_nt: TGTGCCAGTAGTATTGGACAGTTCTCCACCGGGGAGCTGTTTTTT
d_call: .; clone_size: .; j_call: TRBJ2-5; v_call: TRBV29-1; cdr3_aa: CSSLVDARETQYF; cdr3_nt: TGCAGCTCCCTAGTGGACGCCCGAGAGACCCAGTACTTC
d_call: .; clone_size: .; j_call: TRBJ2-5; v_call: TRBV29-1; cdr3_aa: CSVLPTGKQETQYF; cdr3_nt: TGCAGCGTGCTTCCCACAGGGAAGCAAGAGACCCAGTACTTC
d_call: .; clone_size: .; j_call: TRBJ1-5; v_call: TRBV6-1; cdr3_aa: CASSESPAGGSNQPQHF; cdr3_nt: TGTGCCAGCAGTGAATCCCCAGCAGGAGGAAGCAATCAGCCCCAGCATTTT
d_call: .; clone_size: .; j_call: TRBJ2-1; v_call: TRBV19; cdr3_aa: CASSIDRDNYNEQFF; cdr3_nt: TGTGCCAGTAGTATAGATCGGGACAACTACAATGAGCAGTTCTTC
d_call: .; clone_size: .; j_call: TRBJ1-1; v_call: TRBV6-1; cdr3_aa: CASRRDGGSTEAFF; cdr3_nt: TGTGCCAGCCGAAGGGATGGGGGTTCCACTGAAGCTTTCTTT
d_call: TRBD1; clone_size: .; j_call: TRBJ2-3; v_call: TRBV7-9; cdr3_aa: CASSYRGTGPDTQYF; cdr3_nt: TGTGCCAGCAGCTATAGGGGGACAGGGCCAGATACGCAGTATTTT
d_call: .; clone_size: .; j_call: TRBJ2-3; v_call: TRBV5-1; cdr3_aa: CASSLGVSGGSDTQYF; cdr3_nt: TGCGCCAGCAGCTTGGGTGTTTCAGGGGGGTCAGATACGCAGTATTTT
d_call: .; clone_size: few; j_call: TRBJ2-7; v_call: TRBV10-3; cdr3_aa: CAIGAELQYF; cdr3_nt: TGTGCCATCGGGGCGGAGCTTCAGTACTTC
d_call: .; clone_size: .; j_call: TRBJ2-4; v_call: TRBV9; cdr3_aa: CASSVDPRSGGNIQYF; cdr3_nt: TGTGCCAGCAGCGTAGACCCGCGAAGCGGCGGAAACATTCAGTACTTC
d_call: TRBD2; clone_size: .; j_call: TRBJ2-5; v_call: TRBV27; cdr3_aa: CASSLRGTSQETQYF; cdr3_nt: TGTGCCAGCAGTTTGCGGGGGACCTCTCAAGAGACCCAGTACTTC
d_call: .; clone_size: .; j_call: TRBJ2-3; v_call: TRBV5-6; cdr3_aa: CASSPVPTDTQYF; cdr3_nt: TGTGCCAGCAGCCCTGTACCAACAGATACGCAGTATTTT
d_call: .; clone_size: .; j_call: TRBJ2-1; v_call: TRBV5-1; cdr3_aa: CASSLVLASSYNEQFF; cdr3_nt: TGCGCCAGCAGCTTGGTTTTGGCAAGCTCCTACAATGAGCAGTTCTTC
d_call: TRBD2; clone_size: .; j_call: TRBJ2-7; v_call: TRBV27; cdr3_aa: CASSPTGTSGYEQYF; cdr3_nt: TGTGCCAGCAGCCCCACCGGGACTAGCGGTTACGAGCAGTACTTC
d_call: TRBD2; clone_size: .; j_call: TRBJ2-1; v_call: TRBV4-1; cdr3_aa: CASSLGLEPEQFF; cdr3_nt: TGCGCCAGCAGCCTGGGACTAGAGCCTGAGCAGTTCTTC
d_call: TRBD2; clone_size: .; j_call: TRBJ2-3; v_call: TRBV6-5; cdr3_aa: CASTRTSGGTDTQYF; cdr3_nt: TGTGCCAGCACTAGGACTAGCGGGGGCACAGATACGCAGTATTTT
d_call: .; clone_size: .; j_call: TRBJ1-2; v_call: TRBV5-1; cdr3_aa: CASSLAQKEYGYTF; cdr3_nt: TGCGCCAGCAGCTTGGCCCAGAAAGAGTATGGCTACACCTTC
d_call: .; clone_size: .; j_call: TRBJ2-2; v_call: TRBV28; cdr3_aa: CASGTTQAAGELFF; cdr3_nt: TGTGCCAGCGGGACGACCCAAGCCGCCGGGGAGCTGTTTTTT
d_call: TRBD1; clone_size: .; j_call: TRBJ2-1; v_call: TRBV4-1; cdr3_aa: CASSFNTASGTGGVNEQFF; cdr3_nt: TGCGCCAGCAGCTTTAATACAGCCTCCGGGACAGGGGGCGTTAATGAGCAGTTCTTC